This TCR beta chain was retrieved from a study of shared clonotypes between healthy human individuals. The study's findings and limits: The generation probabilities recorded for non-shared clonotypes fell below those of clonotypes shared by all four donors. Rarefaction exposed incomplete sorted-subset sequencing despite large depth. Clonotype sharing among donors was expected to depend on sequencing depth. Estimated clonotype richness was generally higher in naive than memory subsets.

Germline V gives CDR1 SEHNR, CDR2 FQNEAQ (reference sequence). V lost 5 bases, J lost 0 bases, and 11 bases lay in between. This CDR3 is built from 15 residues. Comments on this clone: Its cognate antigen is unknown.

The method was immunoSEQ multiplex PCR; TCRdb's version includes in-frame clones alone and lacks a portion of them. The sample shows about 2,100,000 clones, approximately 94% of them seen only once. CD45RO negativity and positive selection for CCR7 defined naive CD8 cells, a population that excluded terminally differentiated effector memory CD45RA+ cells. J is TRBJ1-5 and V is TRBV7-9; unclear D gene. This sequence was found in a man aged 18 to 30 in good health. Some clones in this sample may be carry-over from other donors' samples. Sequencing was done on a sample of naive CD8+ T cells from PBMCs. CDR3 in amino acids: CASSHDLTSNQPQHF. The CDR3 DNA sequence: TGTGCCAGCAGCCATGACTTAACTAGCAATCAGCCCCAGCATTTT.